The rows below give T cell receptor beta chains drawn from one sample of a study of blood T cell repertoires in COVID-19. Measured with immunoSEQ multiplex PCR; TCRdb has only the in-frame clones, and not every one. The data contain under 200,000 clones, approximately 82% of them seen just once; the ten biggest clones take up more than 4.5%. Sequencing was carried out using PBMCs or T cells enriched from blood (not recorded which). The receptors derive from a woman aged 55-70 years with acute COVID-19. Both conserved end residues are part of each CDR3. The D gene is left open where the match is weak. Clone size is shown for a subset of rows, as once, few, many or a class of expanded clone.

abundance,d_gene,v_gene,j_gene,CDR3aa,CDR3nt
NA,TRBD2,TRBV7-9,TRBJ2-3,CASSLVSSGSTDTQYF,TGTGCCAGCAGCTTAGTGTCTAGCGGGTCGACAGATACGCAGTATTTT
NA,TRBD1,TRBV5-1,TRBJ1-3,CASSLAGDRDSGNTIYF,TGCGCCAGCAGCTTGGCCGGGGACAGGGACTCTGGAAACACCATATATTTT
NA,TRBD1,TRBV6-5,TRBJ1-4,CASSLDRADEKLFF,TGTGCCAGCAGTTTGGACAGGGCTGATGAAAAACTGTTTTTT
once,TRBD2,TRBV30,TRBJ2-5,CAWRRASGFQETQYF,TGTGCCTGGAGGAGGGCTAGCGGTTTCCAAGAGACCCAGTACTTC
NA,NA,TRBV30,TRBJ1-5,CACKENWDISSNQPQHF,TGTGCCTGTAAAGAAAACTGGGACATATCGAGCAATCAGCCCCAGCATTTT
NA,TRBD1,TRBV3-1/TRBV3-2,TRBJ1-2,CASSRKTTGVALNYGYTF,TGTGCCAGCAGTCGGAAAACGACAGGGGTCGCGCTGAACTATGGCTACACCTTC
NA,TRBD1,TRBV3-1/TRBV3-2,TRBJ1-1,CASSQAGSGQGQFF,TGTGCCAGCAGCCAAGCAGGATCGGGACAGGGGCAATTCTTT
NA,NA,TRBV7-9,TRBJ2-7,CASSSGLYEQYF,TGTGCCAGCAGCTCGGGACTCTACGAGCAGTACTTC
NA,NA,TRBV4-3,TRBJ2-4,CASSLSQGTKNIQYF,TGCGCCAGCAGCCTTTCACAGGGAACCAAAAACATTCAGTACTTC
NA,NA,TRBV19,TRBJ2-1,CASSPRENEQFF,TGTGCCAGTAGTCCTCGGGAAAATGAGCAGTTCTTC
few,TRBD1,TRBV7-2,TRBJ1-1,CASSRRTGGGRRDTEAFF,TGTGCCAGCAGCCGCCGGACAGGGGGGGGACGAAGGGACACTGAAGCTTTCTTT
NA,TRBD1,TRBV11-2,TRBJ1-1,CASSPWTGAIANTEAFF,TGTGCCAGCAGCCCTTGGACAGGGGCGATCGCGAACACTGAAGCTTTCTTT
NA,TRBD1,TRBV19,TRBJ2-1,CASSMGQGGSHEQFF,TGTGCCAGTAGTATGGGACAGGGTGGTTCCCATGAGCAGTTCTTC
NA,TRBD1,TRBV19,TRBJ1-1,CASQPAGTENTEAFF,TGTGCCAGTCAACCCGCGGGGACAGAGAACACTGAAGCTTTCTTT
NA,TRBD2,TRBV3-1/TRBV3-2,TRBJ2-1,CASSHRRRGGSYNEQFF,TGTGCCAGCAGCCACCGGAGGCGGGGGGGCTCCTACAATGAGCAGTTCTTC
NA,NA,TRBV30,TRBJ2-3,CAWSGGGTDTQYF,TGTGCCTGGAGTGGGGGCGGCACAGATACGCAGTATTTT
NA,NA,TRBV29-1,TRBJ1-2,CSVEDGEFGQYYGYTF,TGCAGCGTTGAAGATGGGGAGTTTGGGCAGTACTATGGCTACACCTTC
NA,NA,TRBV7-8,TRBJ1-2,CASTPGANYGYTF,TGTGCCAGCACCCCCGGAGCTAACTATGGCTACACCTTC
NA,NA,TRBV6-5,TRBJ1-1,CASSLVEGRAEAFF,TGTGCCAGCAGTTTAGTCGAGGGTCGGGCTGAAGCTTTCTTT
NA,NA,TRBV5-4,TRBJ2-1,CASSRAKRENNEQFF,TGTGCCAGCAGCAGGGCAAAGAGGGAGAACAATGAGCAGTTCTTC
NA,TRBD1,TRBV27,TRBJ2-2,CASSTFRQGGTGELFF,TGTGCCAGCAGTACATTTCGACAGGGCGGTACCGGGGAGCTGTTTTTT
NA,NA,TRBV27,TRBJ1-6,CASSLQGRDNSPLHF,TGTGCCAGCAGTTTACAGGGCAGGGATAATTCACCCCTCCACTTT
NA,NA,TRBV7-2,TRBJ1-5,CASSLGGVGNQPQHF,TGTGCCAGCAGCTTAGGGGGAGTTGGCAATCAGCCCCAGCATTTT
NA,NA,TRBV7-9,TRBJ2-7,CASNDGSYEQYF,TGTGCCAGCAACGACGGGTCCTACGAGCAGTACTTC
NA,NA,TRBV28,TRBJ1-3,CASRLRSLRGSYSGNTIYF,TGTGCCAGCAGGCTGAGGAGCTTGAGGGGGTCCTACTCTGGAAACACCATATATTTT
NA,NA,TRBV29-1,TRBJ1-1,CSAGGKATEAFF,TGCAGCGCGGGGGGCAAGGCCACTGAAGCTTTCTTT
medium-sized,NA,TRBV2,TRBJ2-1,CASSPPGGEQFF,TGTGCCAGCAGTCCTCCGGGTGGTGAGCAGTTCTTC
NA,NA,TRBV3-1/TRBV3-2,TRBJ1-5,CASSRTLGQPQHF,TGTGCCAGCAGCCGGACACTGGGACAGCCCCAGCATTTT
NA,TRBD2,TRBV3-1/TRBV3-2,TRBJ2-5,CASSQPTSGRGQETQYF,TGTGCCAGCAGCCAACCCACTAGCGGGAGGGGCCAAGAGACCCAGTACTTC
NA,TRBD1,TRBV5-1,TRBJ1-2,CATSDQDRGGYTF,TGCGCCACCAGTGACCAGGACAGGGGTGGCTACACCTTC
once,NA,TRBV27,TRBJ2-3,CASSFRGQSTDTQYF,TGTGCCAGCAGTTTCAGGGGCCAGAGCACAGATACGCAGTATTTT
NA,TRBD1,TRBV5-1,TRBJ1-4,CASSRMDRGRGENEKLFF,TGCGCCAGCAGCCGAATGGACAGGGGGCGCGGGGAGAATGAAAAACTGTTTTTT
NA,TRBD2,TRBV11-2,TRBJ2-1,CASSPRSAGGPDEQFF,TGTGCCAGCAGCCCTAGATCAGCGGGAGGGCCCGATGAGCAGTTCTTC
few,TRBD1,TRBV25-1,TRBJ1-2,CASSAHTGGGYTF,TGTGCCAGCAGCGCCCACACAGGGGGTGGCTACACCTTC
NA,NA,TRBV12-3/TRBV12-4,TRBJ1-5,CASSWTINQPQHF,TGTGCCAGCAGTTGGACTATTAATCAGCCCCAGCATTTT
NA,TRBD2,TRBV9,TRBJ2-3,CASSLDFGRVTDTQYF,TGTGCCAGCAGCCTAGACTTTGGGAGGGTGACAGATACGCAGTATTTT
NA,NA,TRBV5-4,TRBJ1-3,CASSLRGADTIYF,TGTGCCAGCAGCCTCAGAGGTGCGGACACCATATATTTT
NA,NA,TRBV6-5,TRBJ2-7,CASSYTGSDYEQYF,TGTGCCAGCAGTTATACAGGTTCCGACTACGAGCAGTACTTC
NA,NA,TRBV18,TRBJ1-3,CASSAGRLSEEGARGNTIYF,TGTGCCAGCTCAGCCGGCCGTCTGTCGGAGGAGGGCGCTCGTGGAAACACCATATATTTT
NA,TRBD1,TRBV14,TRBJ2-2,CASSLVGTGKSTGELFF,TGTGCCAGCAGCCTAGTGGGGACAGGGAAGAGCACCGGGGAGCTGTTTTTT
NA,NA,TRBV6-5,TRBJ2-5,CASSLDEGRWETQYF,TGTGCCAGCAGCCTGGATGAGGGTCGATGGGAGACCCAGTACTTC
NA,TRBD2,TRBV7-2,TRBJ2-3,CASSPPGLADTDTQYF,TGTGCCAGCAGTCCACCGGGACTAGCGGACACAGATACGCAGTATTTT
NA,NA,TRBV11-2,TRBJ2-2,CASLRRWAGPNTGELFF,TGTGCCAGCCTCCGCCGGTGGGCGGGACCGAACACCGGGGAGCTGTTTTTT
NA,NA,TRBV27,TRBJ2-1,CASSQQGLEQFF,TGTGCCAGCAGTCAGCAGGGACTTGAGCAGTTCTTC
NA,TRBD1,TRBV24-1,TRBJ1-5,CATSDGVPGQGHIQHF,TGTGCCACCAGTGATGGAGTACCGGGACAGGGACACATCCAGCATTTT
NA,TRBD1,TRBV4-3,TRBJ1-2,CASSQGTGRGGGYTF,TGCGCCAGCAGCCAAGGGACAGGGCGTGGTGGTGGCTACACCTTC
NA,NA,TRBV12-3/TRBV12-4,TRBJ1-3,CASKPASGNTIYF,TGTGCCAGCAAACCAGCGTCTGGAAACACCATATATTTT
NA,NA,TRBV11-2,TRBJ1-1,CASSSPRIPEAFF,TGTGCCAGCAGCTCCCCGAGAATCCCTGAAGCTTTCTTT
few,NA,TRBV9,TRBJ1-3,CASSVGGVSGNTIYF,TGTGCCAGCAGCGTAGGGGGGGTGTCGGGAAACACCATATATTTT
once,NA,TRBV6-6,TRBJ1-1,CASSYSLQDNTEAFF,TGTGCCAGCAGTTACTCGTTACAGGACAACACTGAAGCTTTCTTT
few,NA,TRBV7-2,TRBJ1-4,CASSLDGQGATNEKLFF,TGTGCCAGCAGCTTGGATGGGCAGGGCGCAACTAATGAAAAACTGTTTTTT
NA,TRBD1,TRBV9,TRBJ2-2,CASSVGWDSKTGELFF,TGTGCCAGCAGCGTAGGATGGGACAGCAAGACCGGGGAGCTGTTTTTT
NA,NA,TRBV7-2,TRBJ1-2,CASSLDYQGSYGYTF,TGTGCCAGCAGCTTAGACTACCAGGGCTCCTATGGCTACACCTTC
NA,NA,TRBV19,TRBJ2-1,CASSITLRSSYNEQFF,TGTGCCAGTAGTATAACTCTACGAAGCTCCTACAATGAGCAGTTCTTC
NA,TRBD1,TRBV18,TRBJ2-1,CASSPPGQGRNEQFF,TGTGCCAGCTCACCGCCGGGACAGGGGCGCAACGAGCAGTTCTTC
NA,NA,TRBV9,TRBJ1-2,CASSARGGYTF,TGTGCCAGCAGCGCCAGGGGAGGCTACACCTTC